Shown below are 32 T cell receptor beta chains from a single sample sequenced in a study of blood T cell repertoires in COVID-19. The repertoire was sequenced with immunoSEQ multiplex PCR; TCRdb's copy has only in-frame clones and lacks some. The sample includes some 150,000 clones, 87% of them seen just once. Sequenced: peripheral blood. The source of these receptors is a man aged 45-60 years with active COVID-19.

V is TRBV4-1 and J is TRBJ2-7, with 7 bases matching TRBD2. The germline V gene encodes CDR1 MGHRA and CDR2 YSYEKL. The CDR3 loop spans 15 amino acids. V was clipped by 3 bases and J by 5 bases; unmatched bases: 10. The DNA of the CDR3 is TGCGCCAGCAGCCAGAGAGCGGGGTCCCCCGACGAGCAGTACTTC. This translates into CASSQRAGSPDEQYF.

The chain has TRBV6-5 and TRBJ1-4; 9 bases are shared with TRBD1. The CDR3 contains 13 residues. Germline V gene lookup returns CDR1 MNHEY and CDR2 SVGAGI. Trimming cost V 10 bases and J 8 bases; bases outside gene matches: 8. The CDR3 loop reads CAIPGQGREKLFF. In DNA, the CDR3 is TGTGCCATTCCGGGACAGGGCAGAGAAAAACTGTTTTTT.

Remarks on this clone: Other DNA sequences from this sample encode an identical CDR3 as well. The chain has TRBV19 and TRBJ2-3, with D unresolved. V lost 3 bases, J lost 5 bases, and 3 bases lay in between. CDR1 and CDR2 (germline): LNHDA, SQIVND (reference sequence). The CDR3 length is 11 residues. The CDR3 region has the DNA TGTGCCAGTAGTATCGGAGATACGCAGTATTTT. Encoded protein: CASSIGDTQYF.

This sequence joins TRBV5-8 and TRBJ1-3; 7 bases fit TRBD1. This CDR3 is 17 amino acids long. The V segment lost 4 bases and the J segment 3 bases; nucleotides outside the gene matches: 13. The germline V gene encodes CDR1 SGHTS and CDR2 YDEGEE. The CDR3 nucleotides are TGTGCCAGCAGCCCCCGACAGGGCCAGAGGGGTGGAAACACCATATATTTT. It specifies CASSPRQGQRGGNTIYF.

The rearrangement joins TRBV19 to TRBJ2-3, with 15 bases aligning to TRBD2. The CDR3 runs to 15 residues. After removal of 6 bases from V and 10 bases from J, the junction contained 8 bases not matched to a gene. CDR1 is LNHDA and CDR2 is SQIVND in the germline V gene (reference sequence). The CDR3 nucleotides are TGTGCCAGTAGGAGGACTAGCGGGGGGGGAGGTGCGCAGTATTTT. Translated, it gives CASRRTSGGGGAQYF.

The chain carries TRBV7-9 and TRBJ1-5; no clear D. Germline V gives CDR1 SEHNR, CDR2 FQNEAQ (reference sequence). The CDR3 has 15 amino acids. Trimming stripped 4 bases from V and 3 bases from J, with 13 bases between. CDR3 region: CASSSSQIFNQPQHF. The CDR3 DNA sequence: TGTGCCAGCAGCTCGTCGCAGATCTTCAATCAGCCCCAGCATTTT.

The chain is built from TRBV7-2 and TRBJ2-5; 10 bases align to TRBD1. The CDR3 extends over 15 amino acids. Germline V gene lookup returns CDR1 SGHTA and CDR2 FQGNSA. With 1 base clipped from V and 4 bases from J, the junction kept 3 bases outside the gene matches. CDR3 sequence (DNA): TGTGCCAGCAGCTTAGGGGGACAGGGGCCAGAGACCCAGTACTTC. Protein product: CASSLGGQGPETQYF. Complete variable domain (other parts from reference TRBV7-2 and TRBJ2-5): GAGVSQSPSNKVTEKGKDVELRCDPISGHTALYWYRQSLGQGLEFLIYFQGNSAPDKSGLPSDRFSAERTGGSVSTLTIQRTQQEDSAVYLCASSLGGQGPETQYFGPGTRLLVL.

The chain carries TRBV5-1 and TRBJ2-1; 8 bases fit TRBD2. The CDR3 has 19 amino acids. With 0 bases clipped from V and 0 bases from J, the junction kept 11 bases outside the gene matches. Germline V gene data show CDR1 as SGHRS and CDR2 as YFSETQ. This CDR3 reads CASSLDAGGLFSSYNEQFF. CDR3 nucleotides: TGCGCCAGCAGCTTGGATGCGGGGGGCCTGTTTAGCTCCTACAATGAGCAGTTCTTC.

The chain links TRBV5-6 to TRBJ2-3, with 10 positions matching TRBD2. Germline V gene sequence: CDR1 SGHDT, CDR2 YYEEEE. Germline trimming cut 3 bases from V and 2 bases from J; bases unmatched to any gene: 9. The CDR3 runs 17 residues. DNA for the CDR3: TGTGCCAGCAGCTCTTATACTAGCGGGGACAACACAGATACGCAGTATTTT. Its translation is CASSSYTSGDNTDTQYF. The full variable domain, completed using reference TRBV5-6 and TRBJ2-3, is DAGVTQSPTHLIKTRGQQVTLRCSPKSGHDTVSWYQQALGQGPQFIFQYYEEEERQRGNFPDRFSGHQFPNYSSELNVNALLLGDSALYLCASSSYTSGDNTDTQYFGPGTRLTVL.

The chain employs TRBV18 and TRBJ1-2; perhaps TRBD1 as D (5 bases). Germline assignment: CDR1 KGHSH and CDR2 LQKENI. Trimming shortened V by 4 bases and J by 4 bases, and 16 bases separated the two germline ends. CDR3 size: 15 residues. The CDR3 nucleotides are TGTGCCAGCTCACTTAGGGGCCCATCCCTCTATGGCTACACCTTC. It specifies CASSLRGPSLYGYTF.

This chain links TRBV5-1 with TRBJ2-3, with 8 bases lining up with TRBD1. The germline V gene encodes CDR1 SGHRS and CDR2 YFSETQ. V was clipped by 0 bases and J by 4 bases; unmatched bases: 7. The CDR3 has 16 amino acids. This CDR3 is CASSLATGGYSDTQYF. CDR3 coding DNA: TGCGCCAGCAGCTTGGCTACAGGGGGATACTCAGATACGCAGTATTTT.

V gene TRBV4-1 combines with J gene TRBJ2-1, with 15 positions matching TRBD2. The CDR3 contains 19 residues. V trimming: 5 bases; J trimming: 0 bases; junction bases outside the gene matches: 8. The germline gives CDR1 MGHRA, CDR2 YSYEKL. In nucleotides, the CDR3 is TGCGCCAGCAGCTTAAGGACTAGCGGGGGGGCGAGCTCCTACAATGAGCAGTTCTTC. Amino acid sequence: CASSLRTSGGASSYNEQFF.

The rearrangement links TRBV2 to TRBJ2-1; TRBD1 might be the D (6 bases). Germline V gene data show CDR1 as SNHLY and CDR2 as FYNNEI. Trimming removed 6 bases at V and 9 bases at J, with 24 bases between. CDR3 length: 16 residues. The CDR3 here is CASSEGVSDHRLEQFF. The CDR3 bases are TGTGCCAGCAGCGAGGGGGTATCCGACCATAGACTTGAGCAGTTCTTC.

The chain links TRBV7-2 to TRBJ1-4; the match to TRBD1 covers 10 bases. From germline, CDR1 is SGHTA and CDR2 FQGNSA. CDR3 size: 16 residues. With 2 bases clipped from V and 7 bases from J, the junction kept 7 bases outside the gene matches. CDR3 region: CASSLTRTGGGEKLFF. The CDR3, as DNA: TGTGCCAGCAGCTTAACGCGGACAGGGGGAGGTGAAAAACTGTTTTTT. Filled out from reference TRBV7-2 and TRBJ1-4, the complete variable domain reads GAGVSQSPSNKVTEKGKDVELRCDPISGHTALYWYRQSLGQGLEFLIYFQGNSAPDKSGLPSDRFSAERTGGSVSTLTIQRTQQEDSAVYLCASSLTRTGGGEKLFFGSGTQLSVL.

This sequence joins TRBV2 and TRBJ1-2; TRBD1 matches at 7 bases. Germline V gives CDR1 SNHLY, CDR2 FYNNEI. The CDR3 totals 14 residues. V shed 4 bases, J shed 2 bases, and the junction held 4 bases outside the gene matches. The CDR3 loop reads CASSVDRSNYGYTF. The CDR3 nucleotides read TGTGCCAGCAGTGTGGACAGGTCGAACTATGGCTACACCTTC.

This chain connects TRBV2 to TRBJ1-2; 11 nucleotides agree with TRBD1. V dropped 4 bases and J dropped 6; count of bases not matched to a gene: 4. The CDR3 runs to 14 residues. Germline CDR1 is SNHLY and CDR2 is FYNNEI. CDR3 sequence reads: CASSVRDRGNGYTF. The CDR3 DNA follows: TGTGCCAGCAGTGTACGGGACAGGGGGAATGGCTACACCTTC.

V and J are TRBV9 and TRBJ2-2; 9 bases fit TRBD2. The CDR3 is made up of 16 amino acids. Germline assignment: CDR1 SGDLS and CDR2 YYNGEE. Trimming at V came to 3 bases and at J to 6 bases, leaving 9 bases not matched to a gene. Here the CDR3 DNA reads TGTGCCAGCAGCGCCCCTCTGCGGGGGGGCCCCGGGGAGCTGTTTTTT. Encoded protein: CASSAPLRGGPGELFF.

The chain carries TRBV7-9 and TRBJ1-2; D is perhaps TRBD1 (5 bases). The CDR3 contains 13 residues. Germline V gives CDR1 SEHNR, CDR2 FQNEAQ (reference sequence). Trimming removed 4 bases from V and 8 bases from J, with 14 bases in between. CDR3 in amino acids: CASSSQGSGGYTF. Here the CDR3 DNA reads TGTGCCAGCAGCTCCCAGGGTTCTGGGGGCTACACCTTC.

This chain uses TRBV5-4 with TRBJ2-1; 8 bases are a match to TRBD1. Trimming cost V 4 bases and J 7 bases; bases outside gene matches: 10. The length of the CDR3 is 15 residues. Looked up from germline, CDR1 is SGHNT and CDR2 is YYREEE (reference sequence). CDR3 nucleotide sequence: TGTGCCAGCAGCACAAGACAGGGGATAGTAAATGAGCAGTTCTTC. Protein sequence: CASSTRQGIVNEQFF.

This CDR3 is CASSPRGQGNYGYTF. DNA for the CDR3: TGCGCCAGCAGCCCCCGAGGACAGGGTAACTATGGCTACACCTTC. The chain has TRBV5-1 and TRBJ1-2; 8 nucleotides line up with TRBD1. With 4 bases clipped from V and 1 base from J, the junction kept 6 bases outside the gene matches. Germline V gives CDR1 SGHRS, CDR2 YFSETQ. This CDR3 spans 15 amino acids.

The chain carries TRBV29-1 and TRBJ1-2, with 10 bases aligning to TRBD1. V shed 6 bases and J 5 bases; nucleotides not matched to a gene: 9. From germline, CDR1 is SQVTM and CDR2 ANQGSEA. This CDR3 has 14 amino acids. The CDR3 loop reads CSVASGQGVYGYTF. Here the CDR3 DNA reads TGCAGCGTCGCATCCGGACAGGGGGTTTATGGCTACACCTTC.

The V and J genes are TRBV19 and TRBJ1-5, with a possible D match to TRBD1 (5 bases). CDR1 LNHDA and CDR2 SQIVND come from the germline V gene (reference sequence). The V and J ends lost 5 bases and 2 bases respectively, with 10 bases between them. The CDR3 totals 14 residues. The CDR3: CASSVQGGNQPQHF. For the CDR3, the DNA is TGTGCCAGTAGTGTTCAGGGTGGCAATCAGCCCCAGCATTTT.

The rearrangement links TRBV20-1 to TRBJ1-6; D is ambiguous. Per the germline V gene, CDR1 is DFQATT and CDR2 is SNEGSKA (reference sequence). Trimming removed 3 bases from V and 9 bases from J, with 12 bases in between. The CDR3 length is 13 residues. The CDR3 protein is CSASGEVTSPLHF. In nucleotides, the CDR3 is TGCAGTGCTAGTGGGGAGGTTACTTCACCCCTCCACTTT.

This rearrangement joins TRBV9 to TRBJ2-3; TRBD1 matches 8 bases. Looked up from germline, CDR1 is SGDLS and CDR2 is YYNGEE. The CDR3 has 16 residues. Trimming cost V 5 bases and J 2 bases; bases outside gene matches: 10. The CDR3 bases are TGTGCCAGCAGAAGTCAAGGACAGGGAGACACAGATACGCAGTATTTT. The encoded protein is CASRSQGQGDTDTQYF.

V and J are TRBV11-2 and TRBJ2-1; the D gene is possibly TRBD1 (5 bases). Germline V gives CDR1 SGHAT, CDR2 FQNNGV. The CDR3 contains 13 residues. Trimming cost V 3 bases and J 8 bases, with 11 bases left between them. Written as DNA, the CDR3 is TGTGCCAGCAGCTTGGCAGGGTACCATGAGCAGTTCTTC. Translating it yields CASSLAGYHEQFF.

The rearrangement joins TRBV6-5 to TRBJ2-7; maybe TRBD2 (6 bases). This CDR3 spans 14 amino acids. The germline CDR1 and CDR2 sequences are MNHEY and SVGAGI. V lost 5 bases and J lost 2, with 13 bases in between. The CDR3 region is CASSPRERAYEQYF. For the CDR3, the DNA is TGTGCCAGCAGTCCCCGCGAGCGGGCCTACGAGCAGTACTTC.

This clone was recorded once. V and J are TRBV5-6 and TRBJ1-5, with a possible D match to TRBD1 (6 bases). Trimming cost V 3 bases and J 1 base, with 11 bases left between them. CDR1 and CDR2 from the germline V gene are SGHDT and YYEEEE. This CDR3 spans 15 amino acids. CDR3 sequence: CASSWGTTSNQPQHF. CDR3 in DNA: TGTGCCAGCAGCTGGGGGACAACGAGCAATCAGCCCCAGCATTTT.

The chain joins TRBV2 to TRBJ2-5; tentative D call: TRBD2 (5 bases). This CDR3 spans 13 amino acids. Germline V gene lookup returns CDR1 SNHLY and CDR2 FYNNEI. V was cut by 6 bases and J by 4 bases, with 12 bases left in between. CDR3 region: CASRQEGPETQYF. CDR3 coding DNA: TGTGCCAGCAGACAAGAGGGCCCAGAGACCCAGTACTTC.

In this sample, this clone turned up a few times. The chain links TRBV15 to TRBJ1-5; tentatively, D is TRBD1 (6 bases). CDR1 is LNHNV, CDR2 YYDKDF, per germline (reference sequence). This CDR3 contains 14 residues. V was clipped by 3 bases and J by 5 bases, with 11 bases between them. CDR3 residues: CATSRVRTDQPQHF. The DNA of the CDR3 is TGTGCCACCAGCAGGGTAAGGACAGATCAGCCCCAGCATTTT.

This chain connects TRBV5-4 to TRBJ2-3; no firm D call. CDR1 and CDR2 (germline): SGHNT, YYREEE (reference sequence). The V end was cut by 1 base, the J end by 5 bases, with 8 bases between. The CDR3 has 13 amino acids. The CDR3 region is CASSLFLLDTQYF. CDR3 bases: TGTGCCAGCAGCTTGTTTCTTTTAGATACGCAGTATTTT.

The chain is built from TRBV4-3 and TRBJ2-1, with TRBD2 as a possible D gene (5 bases). The CDR3 length is 17 residues. Germline lookup yields CDR1 LGHNA and CDR2 YSLEER. The germline V and J ends were trimmed by 4 bases and 4 bases, with 20 bases remaining between them. As DNA, the CDR3 is TGCGCCAGCAGCCTACAAGCCCGGGATCGCGTATACAATGAGCAGTTCTTC. Protein: CASSLQARDRVYNEQFF.

This clone was counted a few times. The chain employs TRBV5-4 and TRBJ2-1; tentative D call: TRBD2 (5 bases). The germline V and J ends were trimmed by 0 bases and 5 bases, with 15 bases remaining between them. There are 16 residues in the CDR3. Germline CDR1 reads SGHNT; CDR2 reads YYREEE (reference sequence). CDR3 amino acids: CASSLARKDGNNEQFF. The CDR3, as DNA: TGTGCCAGCAGCTTGGCTCGTAAGGACGGGAACAATGAGCAGTTCTTC.